Presented here are 4 T cell receptor beta chains from one specimen sequenced in a study of blood T cell repertoires in COVID-19. Sequencing was performed with immunoSEQ multiplex PCR; in TCRdb, only in-frame clones are kept and a portion is missing. The data contain some 250,000 clones, 80% to 85% of them singletons. The sequenced sample consisted of peripheral blood. The receptor set was obtained from a man over 45 with active or convalescent COVID-19.

The chain carries TRBV5-1 and TRBJ1-1, with D uncertain. Looked up from germline, CDR1 is SGHRS and CDR2 is YFSETQ. CDR3 length: 13 residues. Trimming pared 5 bases from V and 0 bases from J, leaving 8 bases between. The CDR3 sequence is CASRLGLNTEAFF. CDR3 nucleotide sequence: TGCGCCAGCAGACTAGGACTGAACACTGAAGCTTTCTTT.

This chain uses TRBV6-5 with TRBJ2-7; weak D call: TRBD2 (6 bases). CDR1 and CDR2 from the germline V gene are MNHEY and SVGAGI. The CDR3 runs to 14 residues. Trimming stripped 6 bases from V and 5 bases from J, with 17 bases between. As DNA, the CDR3 is TGTGCCAGCAGGTCACTCGGAGGGACCCACGAGCAGTACTTC. The encoded protein is CASRSLGGTHEQYF.

This chain connects TRBV28 to TRBJ2-7; TRBD1 agrees at 10 bases. J gave up 3 bases and V 11 bases, and 10 bases lay outside the gene matches. The V gene's germline CDR1 is MDHEN and CDR2 SYDVKM. The length of the CDR3 is 14 residues. This chain's CDR3 is CAGSPGTGVYEQYF. The CDR3 DNA sequence: TGTGCCGGATCACCCGGGACAGGGGTCTACGAGCAGTACTTC.

This chain uses TRBV6-5 with TRBJ1-6; 7 nucleotides line up with TRBD1. This CDR3 has 14 residues. V trimming: 5 bases; J trimming: 6 bases; junction bases outside the gene matches: 4. From germline, CDR1 is MNHEY and CDR2 SVGAGI. CDR3 sequence reads: CASSQRDSNSPLHF. The CDR3 region has the DNA TGTGCCAGCAGTCAACGGGACAGTAATTCACCCCTCCACTTT.